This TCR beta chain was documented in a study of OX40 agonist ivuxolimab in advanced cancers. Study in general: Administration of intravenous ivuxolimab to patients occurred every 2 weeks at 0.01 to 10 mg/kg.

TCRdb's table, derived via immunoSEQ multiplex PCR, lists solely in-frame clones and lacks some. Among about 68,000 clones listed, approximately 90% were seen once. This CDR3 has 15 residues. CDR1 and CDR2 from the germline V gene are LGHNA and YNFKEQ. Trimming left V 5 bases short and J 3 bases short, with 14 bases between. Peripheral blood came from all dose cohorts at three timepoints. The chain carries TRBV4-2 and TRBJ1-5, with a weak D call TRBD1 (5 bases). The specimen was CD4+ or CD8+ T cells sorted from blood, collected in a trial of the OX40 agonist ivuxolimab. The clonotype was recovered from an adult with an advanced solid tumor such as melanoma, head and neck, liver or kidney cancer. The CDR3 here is CASSLQGRDNQPQHF. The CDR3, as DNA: TGTGCCAGCAGCTTGCAGGGAAGAGACAATCAGCCCCAGCATTTT.